Described below is a single T cell receptor beta chain sequence and its context. V shed 2 bases and J shed 4 bases, with 9 bases lying between them. Germline assignment: CDR1 DFQATT and CDR2 SNEGSKA (reference sequence). The CDR3 extends over 12 amino acids. This sample stems from a study of T cells in Graves' hyperthyroidism and ophthalmopathy. Each patient was aged 18 to 65 and had newly diagnosed hyperthyroidism of under 2 months' duration. The CDR3 regions of TCR beta were amplified from RNA transcripts. Researchers ran a first-round RT-PCR on the TCR CDR3 using the HTBI primer set. TCRdb ran MiXCR on the multiplex PCR reads and lists one entry per CDR3 protein. Of about 770,000 distinct CDR3 sequences in the sample, around 19% are singletons; the top ten hold about a sixth.

This clonotype was sampled from a woman aged 45 to 65 with Graves' hyperthyroidism that later progressed to Graves' ophthalmopathy. The sequenced material came from blood. The chain employs TRBV20-1 and TRBJ2-7; D remains ambiguous. This chain's CDR3 is CSARRPRYEQYF. For the CDR3, the DNA is TGCAGTGCTAGAAGACCGCGGTACGAGCAGTACTTC.